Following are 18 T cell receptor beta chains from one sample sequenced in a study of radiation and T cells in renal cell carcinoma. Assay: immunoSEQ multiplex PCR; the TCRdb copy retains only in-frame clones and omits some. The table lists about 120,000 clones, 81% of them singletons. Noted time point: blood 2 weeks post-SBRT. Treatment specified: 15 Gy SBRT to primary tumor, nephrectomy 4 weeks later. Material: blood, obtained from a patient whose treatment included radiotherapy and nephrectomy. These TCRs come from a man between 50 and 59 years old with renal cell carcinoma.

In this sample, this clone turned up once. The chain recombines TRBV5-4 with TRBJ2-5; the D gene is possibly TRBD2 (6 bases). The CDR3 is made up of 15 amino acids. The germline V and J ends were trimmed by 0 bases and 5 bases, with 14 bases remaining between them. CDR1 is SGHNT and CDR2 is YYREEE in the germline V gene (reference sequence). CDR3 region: CASSLANRGGETQYF. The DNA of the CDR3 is TGTGCCAGCAGCTTGGCCAACCGGGGAGGTGAGACCCAGTACTTC.

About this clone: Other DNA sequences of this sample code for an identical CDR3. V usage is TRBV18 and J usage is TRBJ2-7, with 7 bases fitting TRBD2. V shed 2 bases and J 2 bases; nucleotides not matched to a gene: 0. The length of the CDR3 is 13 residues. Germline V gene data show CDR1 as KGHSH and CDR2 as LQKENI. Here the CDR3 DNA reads TGTGCCAGCTCACCAGGACTAGCCTACGAGCAGTACTTC. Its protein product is CASSPGLAYEQYF.

Written as DNA, the CDR3 is TGTGCCAGCCTCCTAGCGGGAGGGCCACAGGATACGCAGTATTTT. This codes for CASLLAGGPQDTQYF. The V gene is TRBV28, the J gene TRBJ2-3, with 12 bases identical to TRBD2. Germline CDR1 and CDR2: MDHEN and SYDVKM. Trimming at V came to 8 bases and at J to 6 bases, leaving 9 bases not matched to a gene. The CDR3 spans 15 residues. The variable domain in full, completed from reference TRBV28 and TRBJ2-3, reads DVKVTQSSRYLVKRTGEKVFLECVQDMDHENMFWYRQDPGLGLRLIYFSYDVKMKEKGDIPEGYSVSREKKERFSLILESASTNQTSMYLCASLLAGGPQDTQYFGPGTRLTVL.

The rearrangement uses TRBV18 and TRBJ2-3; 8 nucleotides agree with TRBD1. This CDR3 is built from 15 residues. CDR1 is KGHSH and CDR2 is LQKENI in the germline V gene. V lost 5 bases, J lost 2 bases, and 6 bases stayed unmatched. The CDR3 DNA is TGTGCCAGCTCAGGGTGGACAGGGATCACAGATACGCAGTATTTT. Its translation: CASSGWTGITDTQYF.

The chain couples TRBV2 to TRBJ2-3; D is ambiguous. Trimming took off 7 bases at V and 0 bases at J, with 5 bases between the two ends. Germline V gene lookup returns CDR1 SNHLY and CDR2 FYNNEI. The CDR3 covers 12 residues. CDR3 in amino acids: CASKTSTDTQYF. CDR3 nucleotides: TGTGCCAGCAAGACCAGCACAGATACGCAGTATTTT.

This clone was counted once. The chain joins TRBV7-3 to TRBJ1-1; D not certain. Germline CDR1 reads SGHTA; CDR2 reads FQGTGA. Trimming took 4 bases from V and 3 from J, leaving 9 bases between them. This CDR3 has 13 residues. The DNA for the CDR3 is TGTGCCAGCAGCTCCGTCGGGTACACTGAAGCTTTCTTT. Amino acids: CASSSVGYTEAFF.

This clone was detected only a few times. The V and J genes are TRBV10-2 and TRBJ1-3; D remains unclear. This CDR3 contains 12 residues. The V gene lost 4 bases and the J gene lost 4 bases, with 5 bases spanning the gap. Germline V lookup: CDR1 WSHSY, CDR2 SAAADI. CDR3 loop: CASSASGNTIYF. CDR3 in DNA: TGCGCCAGCAGTGCATCCGGAAACACCATATATTTT.

CDR3: CASSGLGVVGSPLHF. As DNA, the CDR3 is TGTGCCAGCAGTGGGCTGGGAGTTGTTGGGTCACCCCTCCACTTT. The chain uses TRBV2 and TRBJ1-6; D not certain. With 4 bases removed from V and 10 bases from J, the gap between germline ends came to 17 bases. Germline CDR1 is SNHLY and CDR2 is FYNNEI. The CDR3 is 15 amino acids.

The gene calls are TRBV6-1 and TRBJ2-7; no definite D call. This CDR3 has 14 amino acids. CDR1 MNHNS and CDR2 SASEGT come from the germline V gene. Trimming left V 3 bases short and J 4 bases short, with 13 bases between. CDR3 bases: TGTGCCAGCAGTGATACATCGCAGCAATACGAGCAGTACTTC. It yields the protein CASSDTSQQYEQYF.

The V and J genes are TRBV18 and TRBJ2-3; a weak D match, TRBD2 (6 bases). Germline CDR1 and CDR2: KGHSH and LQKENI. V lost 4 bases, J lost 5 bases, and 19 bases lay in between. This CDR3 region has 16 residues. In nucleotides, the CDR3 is TGTGCCAGCTCACGCCCGACTAGTTCTAGAGGAGATACGCAGTATTTT. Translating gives CASSRPTSSRGDTQYF.

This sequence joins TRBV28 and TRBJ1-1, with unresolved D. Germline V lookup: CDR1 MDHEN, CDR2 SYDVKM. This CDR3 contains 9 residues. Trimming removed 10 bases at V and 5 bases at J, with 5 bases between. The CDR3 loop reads CAIETEAFF. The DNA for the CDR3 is TGTGCCATCGAGACTGAAGCTTTCTTT.

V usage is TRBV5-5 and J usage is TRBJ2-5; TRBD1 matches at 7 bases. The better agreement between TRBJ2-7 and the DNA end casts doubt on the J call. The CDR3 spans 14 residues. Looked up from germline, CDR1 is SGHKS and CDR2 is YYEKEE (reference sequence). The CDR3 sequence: CASSRDRDSYEQYF. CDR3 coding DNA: TGTGCCAGCAGCCGGGACAGAGACTCCTACGAGCAGTACTTC.

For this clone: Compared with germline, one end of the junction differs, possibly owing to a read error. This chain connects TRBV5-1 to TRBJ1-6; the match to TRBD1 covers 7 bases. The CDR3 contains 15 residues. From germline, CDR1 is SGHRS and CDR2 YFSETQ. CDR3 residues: CASSLGTEYNSPLHF. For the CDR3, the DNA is TGCGCCAGCAGTTTGGGGACAGAATATAATTCACCCCTCCACTTT.

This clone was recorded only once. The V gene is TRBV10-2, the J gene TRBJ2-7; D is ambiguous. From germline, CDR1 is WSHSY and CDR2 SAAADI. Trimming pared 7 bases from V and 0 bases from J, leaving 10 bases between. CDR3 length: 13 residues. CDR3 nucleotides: TGCGCCAGCAAAGTGGCGAGCTCCTACGAGCAGTACTTC. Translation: CASKVASSYEQYF.

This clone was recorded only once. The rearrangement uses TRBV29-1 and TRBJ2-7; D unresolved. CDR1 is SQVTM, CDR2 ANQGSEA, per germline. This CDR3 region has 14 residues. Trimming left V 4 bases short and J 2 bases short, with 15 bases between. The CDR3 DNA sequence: TGCAGCGTTGCGGAATGGACGGAACCCTACGAGCAGTACTTC. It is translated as CSVAEWTEPYEQYF.

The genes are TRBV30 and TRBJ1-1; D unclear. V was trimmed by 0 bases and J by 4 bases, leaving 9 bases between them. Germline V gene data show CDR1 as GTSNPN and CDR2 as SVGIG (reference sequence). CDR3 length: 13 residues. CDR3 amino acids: CAWSVSRATEAFF. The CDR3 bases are TGTGCCTGGAGTGTTTCGAGGGCCACTGAAGCTTTCTTT.

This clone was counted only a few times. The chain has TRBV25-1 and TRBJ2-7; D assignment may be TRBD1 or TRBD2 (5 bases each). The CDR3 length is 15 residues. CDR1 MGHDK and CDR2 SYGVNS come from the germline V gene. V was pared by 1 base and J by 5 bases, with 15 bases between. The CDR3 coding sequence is TGTGCCAGCAGTGAATCTAAAGGGACCTTCCACGAGCAGTACTTC. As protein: CASSESKGTFHEQYF.

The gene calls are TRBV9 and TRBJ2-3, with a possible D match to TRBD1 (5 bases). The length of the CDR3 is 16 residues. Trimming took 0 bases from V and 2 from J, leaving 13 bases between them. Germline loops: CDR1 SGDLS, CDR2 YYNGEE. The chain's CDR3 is CASSVEGVEVTDTQYF. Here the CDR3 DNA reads TGTGCCAGCAGCGTAGAAGGGGTAGAAGTCACAGATACGCAGTATTTT. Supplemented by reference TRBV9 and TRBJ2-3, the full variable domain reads DSGVTQTPKHLITATGQRVTLRCSPRSGDLSVYWYQQSLDQGLQFLIQYYNGEERAKGNILERFSAQQFPDLHSELNLSSLELGDSALYFCASSVEGVEVTDTQYFGPGTRLTVL.